This entry lists 27 T cell receptor beta chains sequenced from one sample in a study of cytomegalovirus exposure and HLA in healthy donors. PCR amplification relied on 60 Vbeta primers (plus 13 Jbeta primers). Clones were sequenced by immunoSEQ multiplex PCR, and TCRdb holds only the in-frame ones, with some missing. The sample has 100,000 to 150,000 clones, around 80% seen once; the top ten hold under 3%. The sequenced sample consisted of PBMCs. The receptor source for this set is a boy under 10 years old in good health and CMV-seronegative.

This clone has more than one count but fewer than ten. The sample has other DNA sequences that encode this CDR3 too. The rearrangement links TRBV7-3 to TRBJ2-5, with D possibly matching TRBD2 (6 bases). V lost 5 bases and J lost 3, with 10 bases in between. Germline V lookup: CDR1 SGHTA, CDR2 FQGTGA. This CDR3 spans 13 amino acids. CDR3 nucleotides: TGTGCCAGCAGCCCCGGCGGGGAAGAGACCCAGTACTTC. Amino acid sequence: CASSPGGEETQYF. The variable domain in full, with the rest retrieved from reference TRBV7-3 and TRBJ2-5, is GAGVSQTPSNKVTEKGKYVELRCDPISGHTALYWYRQSLGQGPEFLIYFQGTGAADDSGLPNDRFFAVRPEGSVSTLKIQRTERGDSAVYLCASSPGGEETQYFGPGTRLLVL.

The V call is TRBV5-6, the J call TRBJ2-7; 11 bases fit TRBD2. With 2 bases clipped from V and 7 bases from J, the junction kept 8 bases outside the gene matches. The CDR3 sequence is 15 residues long. CDR1 is SGHDT, CDR2 YYEEEE, per germline. CDR3 residues: CASSFGTSGLTEQYV. CDR3 coding DNA: TGTGCCAGCAGCTTTGGGACTAGCGGTTTAACAGAGCAGTACGTC.

V gene TRBV4-2 combines with J gene TRBJ1-1; a possible D gene is TRBD1 (5 bases). The CDR3 runs to 15 residues. The germline V gene encodes CDR1 LGHNA and CDR2 YNFKEQ. Trimming pared 4 bases from V and 1 base from J, leaving 13 bases between. The CDR3 spells CASSPTTVANTEAFF. DNA for the CDR3: TGTGCCAGCAGCCCTACGACAGTGGCGAACACTGAAGCTTTCTTT.

The chain combines TRBV9 with TRBJ1-6; D is undetermined. The CDR3 extends over 14 amino acids. Trimming removed 0 bases from V and 9 bases from J, with 10 bases in between. Germline assignment: CDR1 SGDLS and CDR2 YYNGEE. The CDR3, as DNA: TGTGCCAGCAGCGTAGATGTCGGAGGTTCACCCCTCCACTTT. Protein sequence: CASSVDVGGSPLHF.

V usage is TRBV30 and J usage is TRBJ1-2; D gene ambiguous. The CDR3 has 11 residues. Looked up from germline, CDR1 is GTSNPN and CDR2 is SVGIG (reference sequence). With 5 bases removed from V and 7 bases from J, the gap between germline ends came to 11 bases. In DNA, the CDR3 is TGTGCCTGGTATGAGGAAGGTGGCTACACCTTC. Its translation is CAWYEEGGYTF.

This clone was seen a handful of times. The gene calls are TRBV7-2 and TRBJ2-3, with D uncertain. V was shortened by 3 bases and J by 0 bases, with 19 bases between the two germline ends. CDR3 length: 18 residues. Germline CDR1 is SGHTA and CDR2 is FQGNSA. CDR3: CASSFWSALDSSTDTQYF. The CDR3, as DNA: TGTGCCAGCAGCTTCTGGAGCGCACTTGATTCTAGCACAGATACGCAGTATTTT.

V and J are TRBV2 and TRBJ2-7; D gene uncertain. V lost 1 base to trimming and J lost 4 bases, with 11 bases between them. The CDR3 spans 14 residues. The germline V gene has CDR1 SNHLY and CDR2 FYNNEI. CDR3 in amino acids: CASSEGPDVYEQYF. The CDR3 nucleotides read TGTGCCAGCAGTGAAGGGCCAGATGTATACGAGCAGTACTTC.

This chain joins TRBV11-2 and TRBJ2-1, with 12 bases matching TRBD1. CDR1 and CDR2 (germline): SGHAT, FQNNGV. V lost 3 bases, J lost 8 bases, and 5 bases stayed unmatched. This CDR3 spans 15 amino acids. Here the CDR3 reads CASSFTGTGGDEQFF. The CDR3 DNA reads as TGTGCCAGCAGCTTCACCGGGACAGGGGGCGATGAGCAGTTCTTC.

This clone was counted a single time. The chain combines TRBV10-3 with TRBJ1-1; no clear D gene. The V gene lost 2 bases and the J gene lost 4 bases, with 11 bases spanning the gap. This CDR3 is 14 amino acids long. Germline-derived CDR1 and CDR2 are ENHRY and SYGVKD. The CDR3 protein is CAISEREGGTEAFF. The CDR3 DNA is TGTGCCATCAGTGAGAGGGAGGGTGGCACTGAAGCTTTCTTT.

This chain links TRBV7-3 with TRBJ2-2; D perhaps matches TRBD1 (6 bases). This CDR3 region has 14 residues. Trimming took off 5 bases at V and 1 base at J, with 8 bases between the two ends. The germline V gene encodes CDR1 SGHTA and CDR2 FQGTGA. CDR3 coding DNA: TGTGCCAGCAGCGAACAGGGGAACACCGGGGAGCTGTTTTTT. It translates to CASSEQGNTGELFF. Looking up the rest from reference TRBV7-3 and TRBJ2-2 gives the full variable domain: GAGVSQTPSNKVTEKGKYVELRCDPISGHTALYWYRQSLGQGPEFLIYFQGTGAADDSGLPNDRFFAVRPEGSVSTLKIQRTERGDSAVYLCASSEQGNTGELFFGEGSRLTVL.

Written as DNA, the CDR3 is TGTGCCAGCAGCTCGAGGACTAGCTTGAACCAGTACTTC. This gives the protein CASSSRTSLNQYF. This chain links TRBV5-4 with TRBJ2-5; 8 bases map to TRBD2. The germline gives CDR1 SGHNT, CDR2 YYREEE (reference sequence). V lost 3 bases, J lost 10 bases, and 8 bases stayed unmatched. This CDR3 comprises 13 residues.

The rearrangement joins TRBV28 to TRBJ2-5; D may be TRBD1 (5 bases). The CDR3 has 14 residues. Looked up from germline, CDR1 is MDHEN and CDR2 is SYDVKM. Trimming left V 5 bases short and J 4 bases short, with 14 bases between. This CDR3 reads CASSPPQGRETQYF. In DNA, the CDR3 is TGTGCCAGCAGTCCTCCCCAGGGAAGAGAGACCCAGTACTTC. Supplemented by reference TRBV28 and TRBJ2-5, the full variable domain reads DVKVTQSSRYLVKRTGEKVFLECVQDMDHENMFWYRQDPGLGLRLIYFSYDVKMKEKGDIPEGYSVSREKKERFSLILESASTNQTSMYLCASSPPQGRETQYFGPGTRLLVL.

The J gene is TRBJ2-1, the V gene TRBV9, with 14 positions matching TRBD2. The CDR3 runs to 17 residues. The V and J ends lost 4 bases and 2 bases, in that order; junction bases with no gene match: 5. Germline CDR1 and CDR2: SGDLS and YYNGEE. As DNA, the CDR3 is TGTGCCAGCAGCCCCCCGACTAGCGGGGGGGCCTACAATGAGCAGTTCTTC. This sequence encodes CASSPPTSGGAYNEQFF.

The chain carries TRBV7-9 and TRBJ1-5, with 7 bases matching TRBD1. Germline assignment: CDR1 SEHNR and CDR2 FQNEAQ (reference sequence). This CDR3 spans 17 amino acids. Trimming removed 1 base from V and 3 bases from J; junction bases left unmatched: 9. The CDR3 sequence is CASSLEGPGTANQPQHF. DNA for the CDR3: TGTGCCAGCAGCTTAGAGGGACCTGGGACAGCCAATCAGCCCCAGCATTTT. The full variable domain, with the rest looked up from reference TRBV7-9 and TRBJ1-5, is DTGVSQNPRHKITKRGQNVTFRCDPISEHNRLYWYRQTLGQGPEFLTYFQNEAQLEKSRLLSDRFSAERPKGSFSTLEIQRTEQGDSAMYLCASSLEGPGTANQPQHFGDGTRLSIL.

The CDR3 is CASSLERFPVREGNTIYF. CDR3 bases: TGTGCCAGCAGCTTAGAACGATTCCCGGTGAGAGAAGGAAACACCATATATTTT. The gene calls are TRBV7-9 and TRBJ1-3; D is uncertain. Germline lookup yields CDR1 SEHNR and CDR2 FQNEAQ (reference sequence). This CDR3 comprises 18 residues. Trimming took off 1 base at V and 4 bases at J, with 20 bases between the two ends. The full variable domain, with the rest looked up from reference TRBV7-9 and TRBJ1-3, is DTGVSQNPRHKITKRGQNVTFRCDPISEHNRLYWYRQTLGQGPEFLTYFQNEAQLEKSRLLSDRFSAERPKGSFSTLEIQRTEQGDSAMYLCASSLERFPVREGNTIYFGEGSWLTVV.

This clone came up once. The chain employs TRBV18 and TRBJ2-5; 13 bases match TRBD2. The CDR3 loop spans 24 amino acids. CDR1 KGHSH and CDR2 LQKENI come from the germline V gene. V lost 0 bases and J lost 5; bases outside the gene matches: 27. CDR3 sequence: CASSPPEILSHRTSGSPGRETQYF. The DNA for the CDR3 is TGTGCCAGCTCACCACCAGAGATCCTGAGCCACCGGACTAGCGGGAGCCCAGGACGGGAGACCCAGTACTTC.

The chain uses TRBV19 and TRBJ1-5, with D maybe TRBD1 (6 bases). This CDR3 region has 15 residues. Deletions cut 6 bases from V and 7 bases from J, with 19 bases between. Germline loops: CDR1 LNHDA, CDR2 SQIVND (reference sequence). The CDR3, as DNA: TGTGCCAGTAGCAACCCCACAGGGTGGAGGCAGCCCCAGCATTTT. Its translation is CASSNPTGWRQPQHF.

The chain joins TRBV7-9 to TRBJ1-5, with D hard to call. V lost 4 bases and J lost 3, with 4 bases in between. CDR3 length equals 12 residues. Germline assignment: CDR1 SEHNR and CDR2 FQNEAQ (reference sequence). As DNA, the CDR3 is TGTGCCAGCAGCTCCTACAATCAGCCCCAGCATTTT. Translation: CASSSYNQPQHF.

The chain is built from TRBV6-4 and TRBJ2-3, with a tentative D call TRBD2 (5 bases). This CDR3 is 14 amino acids long. The V gene lost 6 bases and the J gene lost 2 bases, with 12 bases spanning the gap. CDR1 MRHNA and CDR2 SNTAGT come from the germline V gene. This CDR3 is CASSGAGDTDTQYF. DNA for the CDR3: TGTGCCAGCAGCGGCGCGGGCGACACAGATACGCAGTATTTT.

This sequence joins TRBV27 and TRBJ2-7; TRBD2 agrees at 10 bases. This CDR3 is 18 amino acids long. Germline loops: CDR1 MNHEY, CDR2 SMNVEV (reference sequence). The V gene end was trimmed by 4 bases and the J gene end by 2 bases; junction bases not matched to a gene: 14. CDR3: CASSYNRGTSGATYEQYV. The CDR3, as DNA: TGTGCCAGCAGTTACAACAGGGGAACTAGCGGGGCGACCTACGAGCAGTACGTC.

The J gene is TRBJ2-1, the V gene TRBV5-6; 8 bases agree with TRBD2. After removal of 0 bases from V and 10 bases from J, the junction contained 9 bases not matched to a gene. This CDR3 has 15 amino acids. Germline CDR1 and CDR2: SGHDT and YYEEEE. The CDR3 nucleotides are TGTGCCAGCAGCTTGGCCCCGGGGGGGTCATGGGAGCAGTTCTTC. Translated: CASSLAPGGSWEQFF.

V usage is TRBV27 and J usage is TRBJ2-7; the match to TRBD1 covers 8 bases. There are 17 residues in the CDR3. The germline CDR1 and CDR2 sequences are MNHEY and SMNVEV (reference sequence). The V segment lost 4 bases and the J segment 0 bases; nucleotides outside the gene matches: 11. CDR3 in DNA: TGTGCCAGCAGTTCCCCCCAGGGACAGGAGAGCTCCTACGAGCAGTACTTC. It translates to CASSSPQGQESSYEQYF.

The CDR3 loop reads CASSHRGRENEQFF. The CDR3, as DNA: TGCGCCAGCAGCCACCGGGGACGGGAGAATGAGCAGTTCTTC. The chain combines TRBV4-1 with TRBJ2-1, with TRBD2 as a possible D gene (6 bases). This CDR3 region has 14 residues. CDR1 is MGHRA and CDR2 is YSYEKL in the germline V gene. Trimming took off 3 bases at V and 7 bases at J, with 13 bases between the two ends.

This chain links TRBV7-9 with TRBJ2-1; D gene uncertain. Germline CDR1 SEHNR, CDR2 FQNEAQ (reference sequence). V gave up 3 bases and J gave up 3 bases, with 12 bases separating them. There are 15 residues in the CDR3. CDR3 sequence reads: CASSFFLSGYNEQFF. The CDR3 DNA reads as TGTGCCAGCAGCTTCTTCCTGTCCGGCTACAATGAGCAGTTCTTC.

The rearrangement joins TRBV29-1 to TRBJ2-5, with D possibly matching TRBD2 (6 bases). The CDR3 has 12 residues. V shed 4 bases and J shed 3 bases, with 9 bases lying between them. The V gene's germline CDR1 is SQVTM and CDR2 ANQGSEA. Written as DNA, the CDR3 is TGCAGCGTTGTGGGGAGGAAAGAGACCCAGTACTTC. Amino acid sequence: CSVVGRKETQYF.

The chain is built from TRBV12-5 and TRBJ2-2; no clear D gene. Germline V gives CDR1 LGHNT, CDR2 FRNRAP. Between the trimmed V and J ends, which lost 1 base and 9 bases, there was a span of 12 bases. The CDR3 totals 14 residues. CDR3 bases: TGTGCTAGTGGTTTGGCCGACCAGGTACGGGAGCTGTTTTTT. Protein: CASGLADQVRELFF.

The chain links TRBV5-6 to TRBJ1-1, with a possible D match to TRBD1 (6 bases). The CDR3 extends over 13 amino acids. Trimming cost V 1 base and J 8 bases, with 12 bases left between them. CDR1 is SGHDT, CDR2 YYEEEE, per germline. This chain's CDR3 is CASSLRRGWEAFF. CDR3 coding DNA: TGTGCCAGCAGCTTGCGCAGGGGTTGGGAAGCTTTCTTT.